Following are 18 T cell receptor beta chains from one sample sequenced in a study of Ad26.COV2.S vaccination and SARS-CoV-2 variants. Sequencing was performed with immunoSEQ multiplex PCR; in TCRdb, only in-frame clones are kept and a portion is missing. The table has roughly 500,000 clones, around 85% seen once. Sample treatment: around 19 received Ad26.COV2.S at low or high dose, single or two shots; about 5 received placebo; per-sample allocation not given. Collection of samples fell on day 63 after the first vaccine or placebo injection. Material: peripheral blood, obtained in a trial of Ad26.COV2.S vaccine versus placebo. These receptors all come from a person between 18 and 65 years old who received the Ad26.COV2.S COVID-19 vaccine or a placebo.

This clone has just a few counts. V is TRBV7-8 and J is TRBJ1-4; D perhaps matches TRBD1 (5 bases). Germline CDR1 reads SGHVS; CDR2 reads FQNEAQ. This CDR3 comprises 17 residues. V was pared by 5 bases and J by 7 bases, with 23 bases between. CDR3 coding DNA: TGTGCCAGCAGCCCCCCCGGCGCGGGGGAGACGAGTGAAAAACTGTTTTTT. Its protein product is CASSPPGAGETSEKLFF.

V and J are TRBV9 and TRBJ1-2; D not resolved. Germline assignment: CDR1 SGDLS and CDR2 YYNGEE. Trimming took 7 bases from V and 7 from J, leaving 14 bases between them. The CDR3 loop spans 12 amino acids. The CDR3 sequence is CASAQSGIGYTF. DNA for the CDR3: TGTGCCAGCGCCCAATCGGGGATTGGCTACACCTTC.

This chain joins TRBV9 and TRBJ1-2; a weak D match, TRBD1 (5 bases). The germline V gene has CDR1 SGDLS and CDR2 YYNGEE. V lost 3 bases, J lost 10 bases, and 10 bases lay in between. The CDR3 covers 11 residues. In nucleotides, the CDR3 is TGTGCCAGCAGCGGTCGGGGGGTCTACACCTTC. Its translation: CASSGRGVYTF.

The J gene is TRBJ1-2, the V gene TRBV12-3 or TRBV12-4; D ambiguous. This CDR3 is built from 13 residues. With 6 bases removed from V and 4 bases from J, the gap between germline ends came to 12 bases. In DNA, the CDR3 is TGTGCCAGCAGCTCTTCAGCTACCTATGGCTACACCTTC. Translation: CASSSSATYGYTF.

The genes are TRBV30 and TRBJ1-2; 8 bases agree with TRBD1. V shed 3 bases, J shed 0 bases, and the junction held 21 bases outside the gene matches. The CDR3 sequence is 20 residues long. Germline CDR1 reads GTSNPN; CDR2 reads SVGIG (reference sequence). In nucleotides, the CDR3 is TGTGCCTGGAGACTCTTCGGACAGGGTATCGTTCAAGCCCCTAACTATGGCTACACCTTC. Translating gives CAWRLFGQGIVQAPNYGYTF. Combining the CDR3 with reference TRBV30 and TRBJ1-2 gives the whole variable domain SQTIHQWPATLVQPVGSPLSLECTVEGTSNPNLYWYRQAAGRGLQLLFYSVGIGQISSEVPQNLSASRPQDRQFILSSKKLLLSDSGFYLCAWRLFGQGIVQAPNYGYTFGSGTRLTVV.

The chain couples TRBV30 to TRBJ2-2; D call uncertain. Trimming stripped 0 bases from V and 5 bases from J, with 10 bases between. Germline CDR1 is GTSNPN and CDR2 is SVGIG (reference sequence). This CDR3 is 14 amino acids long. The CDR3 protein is CAWSVMQRTGELFF. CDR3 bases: TGTGCCTGGAGTGTAATGCAACGAACCGGGGAGCTGTTTTTT.

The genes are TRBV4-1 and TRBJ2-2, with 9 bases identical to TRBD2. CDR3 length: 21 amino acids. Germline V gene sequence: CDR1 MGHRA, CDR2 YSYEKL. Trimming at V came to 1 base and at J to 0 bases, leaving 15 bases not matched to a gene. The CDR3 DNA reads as TGCGCCAGCAGCCAAGGGGACTGGGAGGCGGGAGGGATCGCGAACACCGGGGAGCTGTTTTTT. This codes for CASSQGDWEAGGIANTGELFF.

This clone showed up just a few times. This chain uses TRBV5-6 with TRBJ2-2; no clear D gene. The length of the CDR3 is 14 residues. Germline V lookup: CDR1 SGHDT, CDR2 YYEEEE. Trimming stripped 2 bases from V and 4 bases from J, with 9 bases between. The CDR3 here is CASSFGETTGELFF. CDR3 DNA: TGTGCCAGCAGCTTTGGGGAAACCACCGGGGAGCTGTTTTTT.

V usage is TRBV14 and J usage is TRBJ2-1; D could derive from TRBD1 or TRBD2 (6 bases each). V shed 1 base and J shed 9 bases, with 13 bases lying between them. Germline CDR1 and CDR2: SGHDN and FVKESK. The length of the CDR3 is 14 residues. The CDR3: CASSQVLGGTEQFF. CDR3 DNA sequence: TGTGCCAGCAGCCAAGTTTTAGGGGGGACTGAGCAGTTCTTC.

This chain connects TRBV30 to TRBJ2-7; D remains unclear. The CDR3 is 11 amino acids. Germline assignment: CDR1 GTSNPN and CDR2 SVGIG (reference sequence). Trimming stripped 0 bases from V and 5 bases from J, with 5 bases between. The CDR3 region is CAWSVLNEQYF. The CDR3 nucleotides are TGTGCCTGGAGTGTACTGAACGAGCAGTACTTC.

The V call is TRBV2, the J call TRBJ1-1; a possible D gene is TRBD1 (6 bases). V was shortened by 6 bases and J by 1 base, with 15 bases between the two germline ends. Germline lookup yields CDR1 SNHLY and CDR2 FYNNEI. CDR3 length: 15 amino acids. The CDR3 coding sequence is TGTGCCAGCAGCGCTGAACCGGGACAGAACACTGAAGCTTTCTTT. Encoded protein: CASSAEPGQNTEAFF.

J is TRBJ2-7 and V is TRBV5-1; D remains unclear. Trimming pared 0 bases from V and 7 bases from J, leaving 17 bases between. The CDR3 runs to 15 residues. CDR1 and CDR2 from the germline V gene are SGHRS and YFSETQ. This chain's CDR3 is CASSLAGLTSGEQYF. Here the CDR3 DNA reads TGCGCCAGCAGCTTGGCAGGCCTTACCTCCGGGGAGCAGTACTTC. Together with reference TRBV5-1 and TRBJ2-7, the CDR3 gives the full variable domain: KAGVTQTPRYLIKTRGQQVTLSCSPISGHRSVSWYQQTPGQGLQFLFEYFSETQRNKGNFPGRFSGRQFSNSRSEMNVSTLELGDSALYLCASSLAGLTSGEQYFGPGTRLTVT.

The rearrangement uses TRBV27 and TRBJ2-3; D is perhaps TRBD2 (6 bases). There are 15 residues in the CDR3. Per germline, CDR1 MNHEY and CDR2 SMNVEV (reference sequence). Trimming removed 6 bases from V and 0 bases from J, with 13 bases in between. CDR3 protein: CASSYLATSTDTQYF. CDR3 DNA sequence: TGTGCCAGCAGCTATCTAGCGACCAGCACAGATACGCAGTATTTT.

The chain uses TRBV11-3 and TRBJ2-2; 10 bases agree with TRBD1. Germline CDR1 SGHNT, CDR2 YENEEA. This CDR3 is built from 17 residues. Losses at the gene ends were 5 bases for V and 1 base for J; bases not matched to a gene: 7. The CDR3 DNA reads TGTGCCAGCAGCGGCAGGGGACAGGGGATGAACACCGGGGAGCTGTTTTTT. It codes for CASSGRGQGMNTGELFF.

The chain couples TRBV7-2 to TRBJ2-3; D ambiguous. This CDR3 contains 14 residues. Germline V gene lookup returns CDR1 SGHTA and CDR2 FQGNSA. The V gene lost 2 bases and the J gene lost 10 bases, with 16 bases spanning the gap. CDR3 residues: CASSLSQPLRAQYF. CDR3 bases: TGTGCCAGCAGCTTAAGCCAGCCCCTGCGAGCGCAGTATTTT.

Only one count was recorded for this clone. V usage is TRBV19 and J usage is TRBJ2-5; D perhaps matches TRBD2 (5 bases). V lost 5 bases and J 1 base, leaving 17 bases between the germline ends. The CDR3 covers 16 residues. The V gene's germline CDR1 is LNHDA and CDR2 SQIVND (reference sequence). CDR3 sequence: CASSALPASSQETQYF. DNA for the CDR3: TGTGCCAGTAGTGCACTCCCGGCTAGCAGCCAAGAGACCCAGTACTTC.

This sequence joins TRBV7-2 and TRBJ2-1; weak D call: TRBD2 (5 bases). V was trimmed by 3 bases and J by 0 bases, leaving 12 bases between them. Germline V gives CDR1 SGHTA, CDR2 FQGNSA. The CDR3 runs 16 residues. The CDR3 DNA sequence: TGTGCCAGCAGCTTGGGAATAGGGAGCTCCTACAATGAGCAGTTCTTC. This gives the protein CASSLGIGSSYNEQFF.

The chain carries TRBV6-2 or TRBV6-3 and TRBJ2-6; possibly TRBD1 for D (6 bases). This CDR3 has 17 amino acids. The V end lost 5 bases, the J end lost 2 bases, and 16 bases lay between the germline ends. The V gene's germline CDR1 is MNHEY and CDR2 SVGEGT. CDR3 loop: CASSPSQGLAGANVLTF. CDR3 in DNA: TGTGCCAGCAGTCCCTCCCAGGGGTTAGCTGGGGCCAACGTCCTGACTTTC.